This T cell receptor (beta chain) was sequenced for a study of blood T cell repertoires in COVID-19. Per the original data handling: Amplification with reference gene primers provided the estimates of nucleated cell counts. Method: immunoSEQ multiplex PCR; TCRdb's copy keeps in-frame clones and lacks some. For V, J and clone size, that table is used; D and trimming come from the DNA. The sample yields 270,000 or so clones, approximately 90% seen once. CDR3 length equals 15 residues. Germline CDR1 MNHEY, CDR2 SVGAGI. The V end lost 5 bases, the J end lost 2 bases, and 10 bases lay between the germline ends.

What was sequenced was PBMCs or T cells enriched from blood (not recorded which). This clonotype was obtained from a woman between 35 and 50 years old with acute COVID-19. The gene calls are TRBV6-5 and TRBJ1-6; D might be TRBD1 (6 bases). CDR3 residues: CASSRGSPYNSPLHF. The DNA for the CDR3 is TGTGCCAGCAGTAGGGGGAGTCCCTATAATTCACCCCTCCACTTT.